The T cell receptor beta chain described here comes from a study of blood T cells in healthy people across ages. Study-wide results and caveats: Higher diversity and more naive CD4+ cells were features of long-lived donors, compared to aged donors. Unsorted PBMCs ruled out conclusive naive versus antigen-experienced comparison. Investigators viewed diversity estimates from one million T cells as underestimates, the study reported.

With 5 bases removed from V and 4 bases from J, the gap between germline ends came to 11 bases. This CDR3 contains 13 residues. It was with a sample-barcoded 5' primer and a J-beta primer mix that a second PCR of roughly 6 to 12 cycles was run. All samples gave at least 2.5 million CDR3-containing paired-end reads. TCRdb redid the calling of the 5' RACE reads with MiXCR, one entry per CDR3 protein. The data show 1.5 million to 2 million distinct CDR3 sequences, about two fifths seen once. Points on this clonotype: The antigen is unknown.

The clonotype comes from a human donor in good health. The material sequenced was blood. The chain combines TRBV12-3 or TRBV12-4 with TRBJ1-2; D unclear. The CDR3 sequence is CASSTGSVYGYTF. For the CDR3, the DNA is TGTGCCAGCAGTACCGGGTCCGTCTATGGCTACACCTTC.